Detailed here is one TCR beta chain. Healthy bone marrow donors supplied every sample. The sample belongs to a study of cytomegalovirus exposure and HLA in healthy donors. Vbeta (60) and Jbeta (13) primers were used in the PCR. Using immunoSEQ multiplex PCR, the repertoire was profiled, and TCRdb retains in-frame clones only, with some absent. In the table there are roughly 150,000 clones, about 76% of which are singletons. V trimming: 0 bases; J trimming: 3 bases; junction bases outside the gene matches: 15. This CDR3 has 19 amino acids. Germline lookup yields CDR1 SGHDT and CDR2 YYEEEE. Sequencing was done on a sample of PBMCs. The receptor was isolated from a young woman in good health and CMV-seropositive. The rearrangement links TRBV5-6 to TRBJ2-3; TRBD1 aligns across 8 bases. The CDR3 nucleotides are TGTGCCAGCAGCTTGGACAGGGGACAGGCCCGGATCGTGACAGATACGCAGTATTTT. It translates to CASSLDRGQARIVTDTQYF.